This T cell receptor (beta chain) was sequenced for a study of Tregs in tolerant kidney transplant recipients. This CDR3 is 14 amino acids long. The V end lost 4 bases, the J end lost 1 base, and 11 bases lay between the germline ends. Germline V gives CDR1 SGHDT, CDR2 YYEEEE. Related graft donors supplied nonmyeloablative bone marrow transplants, and mixed chimerism was transient. TCRdb's copy holds only in-frame clones and misses some; the assay was immunoSEQ multiplex PCR. This table holds fewer than 55,000 clones, 89% found once. The genes are TRBV5-6 and TRBJ1-2; D not resolved. The origin of this receptor is a human patient who received a combined kidney and bone marrow transplant. Some T cells may arise from the graft donor. The material sequenced was CD8+ T cells from blood (PBMCs), taken 12 months after the transplant. Here the CDR3 reads CASSLEYFNYGYTF. The CDR3 nucleotides are TGTGCCAGCAGCCTAGAGTATTTTAACTATGGCTACACCTTC. The full variable domain, in which reference TRBV5-6 and TRBJ1-2 provide the parts outside the CDR3, is DAGVTQSPTHLIKTRGQQVTLRCSPKSGHDTVSWYQQALGQGPQFIFQYYEEEERQRGNFPDRFSGHQFPNYSSELNVNALLLGDSALYLCASSLEYFNYGYTFGSGTRLTVV.